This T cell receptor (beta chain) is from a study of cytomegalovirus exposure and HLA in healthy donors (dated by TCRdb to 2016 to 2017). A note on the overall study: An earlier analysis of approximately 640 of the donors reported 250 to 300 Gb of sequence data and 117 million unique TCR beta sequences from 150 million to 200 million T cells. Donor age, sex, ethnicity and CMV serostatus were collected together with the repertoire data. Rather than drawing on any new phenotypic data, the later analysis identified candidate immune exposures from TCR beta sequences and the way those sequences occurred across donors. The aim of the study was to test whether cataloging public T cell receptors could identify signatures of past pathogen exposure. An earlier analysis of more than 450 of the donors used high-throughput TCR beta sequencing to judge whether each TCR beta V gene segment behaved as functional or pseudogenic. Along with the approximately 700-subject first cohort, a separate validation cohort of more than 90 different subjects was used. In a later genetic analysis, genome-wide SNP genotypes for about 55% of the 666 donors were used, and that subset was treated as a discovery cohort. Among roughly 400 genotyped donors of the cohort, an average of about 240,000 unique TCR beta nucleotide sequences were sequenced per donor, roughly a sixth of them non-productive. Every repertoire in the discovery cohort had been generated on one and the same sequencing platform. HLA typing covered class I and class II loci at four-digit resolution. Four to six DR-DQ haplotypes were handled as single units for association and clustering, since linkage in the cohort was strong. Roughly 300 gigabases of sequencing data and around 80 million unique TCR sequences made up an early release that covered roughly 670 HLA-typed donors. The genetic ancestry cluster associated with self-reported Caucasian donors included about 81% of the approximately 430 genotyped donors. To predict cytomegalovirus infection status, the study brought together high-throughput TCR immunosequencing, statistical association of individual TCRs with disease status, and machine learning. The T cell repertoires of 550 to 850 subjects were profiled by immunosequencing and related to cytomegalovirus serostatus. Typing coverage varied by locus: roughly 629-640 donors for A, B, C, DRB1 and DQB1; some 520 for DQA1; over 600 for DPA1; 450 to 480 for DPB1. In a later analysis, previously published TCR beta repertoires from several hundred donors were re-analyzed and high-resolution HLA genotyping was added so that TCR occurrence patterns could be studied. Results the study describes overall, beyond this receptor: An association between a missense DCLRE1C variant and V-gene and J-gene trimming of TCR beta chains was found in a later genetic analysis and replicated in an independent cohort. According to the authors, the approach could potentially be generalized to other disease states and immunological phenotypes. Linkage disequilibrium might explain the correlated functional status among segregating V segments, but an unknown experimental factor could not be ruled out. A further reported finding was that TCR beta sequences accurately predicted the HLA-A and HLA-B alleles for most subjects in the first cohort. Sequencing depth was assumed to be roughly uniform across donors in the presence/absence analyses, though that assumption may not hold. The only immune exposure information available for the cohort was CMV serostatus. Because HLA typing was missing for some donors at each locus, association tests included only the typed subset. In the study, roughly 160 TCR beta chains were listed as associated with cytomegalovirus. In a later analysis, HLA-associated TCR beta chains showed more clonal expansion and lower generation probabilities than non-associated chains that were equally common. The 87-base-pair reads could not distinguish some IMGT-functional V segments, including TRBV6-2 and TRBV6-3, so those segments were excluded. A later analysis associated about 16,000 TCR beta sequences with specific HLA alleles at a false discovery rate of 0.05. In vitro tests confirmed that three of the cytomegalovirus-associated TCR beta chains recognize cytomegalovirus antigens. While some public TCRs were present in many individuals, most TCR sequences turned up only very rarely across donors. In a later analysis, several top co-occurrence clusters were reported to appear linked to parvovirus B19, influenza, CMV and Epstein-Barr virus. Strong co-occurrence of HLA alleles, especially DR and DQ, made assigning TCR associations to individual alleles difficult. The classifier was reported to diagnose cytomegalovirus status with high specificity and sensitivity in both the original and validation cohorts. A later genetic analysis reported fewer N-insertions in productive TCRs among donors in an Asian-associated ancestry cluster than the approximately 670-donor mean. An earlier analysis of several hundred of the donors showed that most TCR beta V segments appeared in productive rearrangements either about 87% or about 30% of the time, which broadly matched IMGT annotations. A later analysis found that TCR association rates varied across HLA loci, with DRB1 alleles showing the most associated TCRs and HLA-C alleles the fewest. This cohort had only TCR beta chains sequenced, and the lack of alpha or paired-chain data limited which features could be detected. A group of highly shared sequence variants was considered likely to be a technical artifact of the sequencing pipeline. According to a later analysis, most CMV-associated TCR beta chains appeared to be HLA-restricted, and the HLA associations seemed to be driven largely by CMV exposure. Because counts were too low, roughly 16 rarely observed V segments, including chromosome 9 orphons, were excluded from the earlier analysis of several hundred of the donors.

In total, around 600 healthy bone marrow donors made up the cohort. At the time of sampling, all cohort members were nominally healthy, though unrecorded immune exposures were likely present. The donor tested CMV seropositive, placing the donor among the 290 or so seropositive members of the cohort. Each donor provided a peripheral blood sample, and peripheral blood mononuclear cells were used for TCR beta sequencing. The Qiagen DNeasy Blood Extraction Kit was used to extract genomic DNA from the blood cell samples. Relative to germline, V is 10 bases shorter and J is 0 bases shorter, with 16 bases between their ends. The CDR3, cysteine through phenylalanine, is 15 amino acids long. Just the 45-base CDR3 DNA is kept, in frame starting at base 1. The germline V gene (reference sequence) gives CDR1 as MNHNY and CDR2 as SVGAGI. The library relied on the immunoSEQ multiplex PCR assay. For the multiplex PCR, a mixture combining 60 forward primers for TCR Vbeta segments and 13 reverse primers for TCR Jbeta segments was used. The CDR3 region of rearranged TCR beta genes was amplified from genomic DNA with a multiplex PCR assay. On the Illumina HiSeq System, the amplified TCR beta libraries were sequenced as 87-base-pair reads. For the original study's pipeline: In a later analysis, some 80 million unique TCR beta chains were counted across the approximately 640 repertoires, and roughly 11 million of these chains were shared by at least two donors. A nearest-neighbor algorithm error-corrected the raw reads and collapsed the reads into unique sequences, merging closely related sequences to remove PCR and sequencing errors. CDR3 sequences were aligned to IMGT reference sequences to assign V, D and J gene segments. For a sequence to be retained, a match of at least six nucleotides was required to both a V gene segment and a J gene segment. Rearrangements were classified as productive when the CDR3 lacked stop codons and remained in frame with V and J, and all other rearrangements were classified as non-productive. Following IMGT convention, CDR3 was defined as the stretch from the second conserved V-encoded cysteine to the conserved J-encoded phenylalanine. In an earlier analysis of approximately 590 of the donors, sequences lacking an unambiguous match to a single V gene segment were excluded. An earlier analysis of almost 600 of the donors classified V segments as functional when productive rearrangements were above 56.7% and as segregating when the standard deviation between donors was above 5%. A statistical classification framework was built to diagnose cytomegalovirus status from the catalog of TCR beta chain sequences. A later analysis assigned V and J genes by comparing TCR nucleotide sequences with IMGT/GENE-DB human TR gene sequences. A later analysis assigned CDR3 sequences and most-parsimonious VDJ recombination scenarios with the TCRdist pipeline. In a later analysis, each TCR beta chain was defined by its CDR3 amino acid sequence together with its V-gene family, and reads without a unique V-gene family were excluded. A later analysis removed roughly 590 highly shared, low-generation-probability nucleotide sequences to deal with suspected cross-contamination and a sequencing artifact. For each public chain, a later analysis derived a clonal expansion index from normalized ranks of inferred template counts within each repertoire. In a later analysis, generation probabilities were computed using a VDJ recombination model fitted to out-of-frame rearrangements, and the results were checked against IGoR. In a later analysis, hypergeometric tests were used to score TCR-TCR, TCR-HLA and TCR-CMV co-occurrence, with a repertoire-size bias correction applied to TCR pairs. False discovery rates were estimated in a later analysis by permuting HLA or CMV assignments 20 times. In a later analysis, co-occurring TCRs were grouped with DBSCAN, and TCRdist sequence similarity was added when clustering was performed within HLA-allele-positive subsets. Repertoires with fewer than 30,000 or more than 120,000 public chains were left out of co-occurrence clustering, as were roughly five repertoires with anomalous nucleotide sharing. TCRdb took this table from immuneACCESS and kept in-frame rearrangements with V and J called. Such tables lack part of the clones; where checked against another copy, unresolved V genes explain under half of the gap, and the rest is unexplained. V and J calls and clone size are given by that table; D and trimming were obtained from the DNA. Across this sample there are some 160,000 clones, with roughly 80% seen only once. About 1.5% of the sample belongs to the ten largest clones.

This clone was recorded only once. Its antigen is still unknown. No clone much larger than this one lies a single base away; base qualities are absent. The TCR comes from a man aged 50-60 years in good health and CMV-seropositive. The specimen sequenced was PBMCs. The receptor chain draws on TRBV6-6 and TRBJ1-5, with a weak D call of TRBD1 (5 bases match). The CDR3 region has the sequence CAIGEGSYSNQPQHF. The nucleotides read TGTGCCATTGGGGAGGGGTCTTATAGCAATCAGCCCCAGCATTTT.